The clone carrying this T cell receptor (beta chain) turned up a few times. No antigen is known for it. The record originates from a study of T-cell reconstitution after alpha-beta-depleted transplantation in children. Whole-study results and caveats: Most T-cell counts and diversity one year after the transplant came from T cells that were newly produced.

Preparation of the TCRbeta library was carried out with unique molecular identifiers. TCRdb re-called the PCR reads through MiXCR, storing one row per CDR3 protein. The sample records 90,000 to 130,000 distinct CDR3 sequences, about 9.3% being singletons. CDR1 is SGHTA, CDR2 FQGTGA, per germline. The CDR3 contains 15 residues. The ends were cut back, 2 bases at V and 2 bases at J, with 11 bases in the middle. This TCR was sampled from a boy under 10 years old with acute lymphoblastic leukemia, due to receive a stem cell transplant. The source was PBMCs, collected before TCRalphabeta/CD19-depleted stem cell transplant. The chain recombines TRBV7-3 with TRBJ2-3; D gene unclear. This chain's CDR3 is CASSLLPSNTDTQYF. As DNA, the CDR3 is TGTGCCAGCAGCTTACTACCCTCGAACACAGATACGCAGTATTTT.